Shown below are 24 T cell receptor beta chains from a single sample sequenced in a study of cytomegalovirus exposure and HLA in healthy donors. Assay used: immunoSEQ multiplex PCR; TCRdb lists only in-frame clones, some missing. The data hold roughly 330,000 clones, with about 90% observed a single time. The material sequenced was PBMCs. The source of these receptors is a woman aged 25 to 45 in good health and CMV-seropositive.

The CDR3 coding sequence is TGTGCCAGCAGTGCCCAGAGGAACACTGAAGCTTTCTTT. Translating gives CASSAQRNTEAFF. The chain has TRBV2 and TRBJ1-1; no clear D gene. V was shortened by 4 bases and J by 1 base, with 7 bases between the two germline ends. The CDR3 is 13 residues long. Germline-derived CDR1 and CDR2 are SNHLY and FYNNEI.

The chain employs TRBV28 and TRBJ1-1; 8 positions agree with TRBD1. The trim removed 5 bases at V and 4 bases at J, leaving 3 bases unmatched. The CDR3 length is 13 residues. Per the germline V gene, CDR1 is MDHEN and CDR2 is SYDVKM. CDR3 DNA sequence: TGTGCCAGCAGTCTTACAGGGGGCACTGAAGCTTTCTTT. It specifies CASSLTGGTEAFF.

J is TRBJ2-7 and V is TRBV9; the D gene could be TRBD1 or TRBD2 (6 bases each). Looked up from germline, CDR1 is SGDLS and CDR2 is YYNGEE. V lost 4 bases and J lost 2, with 13 bases in between. This CDR3 region has 14 residues. This chain's CDR3 is CASSHGGTPYEQYF. The CDR3 nucleotides are TGTGCCAGCAGCCATGGGGGGACACCCTACGAGCAGTACTTC.

The chain employs TRBV2 and TRBJ2-1, with unresolved D. This CDR3 comprises 12 residues. V lost 4 bases and J lost 7, with 8 bases in between. Germline V lookup: CDR1 SNHLY, CDR2 FYNNEI. The CDR3 sequence is CASSAPANEQFF. The CDR3, as DNA: TGTGCCAGCAGTGCCCCAGCGAATGAGCAGTTCTTC.

J is TRBJ2-1 and V is TRBV18; the match to TRBD2 covers 7 bases. The CDR3 is 15 amino acids. In germline, CDR1 is KGHSH, CDR2 LQKENI. V was pared by 0 bases and J by 4 bases, with 3 bases of the junction left unmatched. The CDR3 sequence is CASSPPGEGYNEQFF. CDR3 coding DNA: TGTGCCAGCTCACCACCGGGGGAGGGATACAATGAGCAGTTCTTC.

This chain uses TRBV6-5 with TRBJ2-2; 8 bases match TRBD1. V dropped 6 bases and J dropped 1; count of bases not matched to a gene: 4. The CDR3 has 15 amino acids. Looked up from germline, CDR1 is MNHEY and CDR2 is SVGAGI. The CDR3 DNA reads as TGTGCCAGCAGAACTGACAGGGGGAACACCGGGGAGCTGTTTTTT. This sequence encodes CASRTDRGNTGELFF.

The V and J genes are TRBV5-6 and TRBJ2-5; D possibly corresponds to TRBD1 (7 bases). This CDR3 comprises 15 residues. Germline V lookup: CDR1 SGHDT, CDR2 YYEEEE. The V end lost 2 bases, the J end lost 5 bases, and 16 bases lay between the germline ends. The DNA for the CDR3 is TGTGCCAGCAGCTTCCTAAGGGACAGCGGGGAGACCCAGTACTTC. Translating it yields CASSFLRDSGETQYF.

This chain uses TRBV7-9 with TRBJ1-6, with D unresolved. CDR1 SEHNR and CDR2 FQNEAQ come from the germline V gene (reference sequence). This CDR3 has 13 residues. Deletions cut 5 bases from V and 7 bases from J, with 9 bases between. CDR3 DNA: TGTGCCAGCAGCGAGACTCCGAATTCACCCCTCCACTTT. Residues: CASSETPNSPLHF.

V is TRBV7-9 and J is TRBJ1-2; 9 bases are shared with TRBD1. Germline CDR1 SEHNR, CDR2 FQNEAQ (reference sequence). The V gene end was trimmed by 3 bases and the J gene end by 5 bases; junction bases not matched to a gene: 4. This CDR3 has 14 residues. The CDR3 loop reads CASSFAGTGYGYTF. The CDR3 DNA sequence: TGTGCCAGCAGCTTTGCAGGGACAGGGTATGGCTACACCTTC.

The V call is TRBV18, the J call TRBJ1-4, with TRBD1 identical over 7 bases. V shed 0 bases and J 3 bases; nucleotides not matched to a gene: 4. CDR1 and CDR2 (germline): KGHSH, LQKENI. The CDR3 spans 16 residues. The CDR3 bases are TGTGCCAGCTCACCACCGGGAGGGACAGCTAATGAAAAACTGTTTTTT. Translation: CASSPPGGTANEKLFF.

J is TRBJ1-2 and V is TRBV9; 7 positions agree with TRBD1. V trimming: 3 bases; J trimming: 7 bases; junction bases outside the gene matches: 6. Germline V gene data show CDR1 as SGDLS and CDR2 as YYNGEE. This CDR3 contains 13 residues. Here the CDR3 DNA reads TGTGCCAGCAGCGCCCCGACAGGGATTGGCTACACCTTC. The encoded protein is CASSAPTGIGYTF.

This chain joins TRBV19 and TRBJ1-5; TRBD1 is a possible D gene (5 bases). Germline values: CDR1 LNHDA, CDR2 SQIVND (reference sequence). V gave up 6 bases and J gave up 3 bases, with 18 bases separating them. CDR3 length: 16 amino acids. Here the CDR3 reads CASRARRQGPNQPQHF. CDR3 nucleotide sequence: TGTGCCAGTAGGGCGAGGAGGCAGGGCCCCAATCAGCCCCAGCATTTT.

V is TRBV6-1 and J is TRBJ2-1; 7 bases map to TRBD2. CDR3 length: 14 amino acids. Germline assignment: CDR1 MNHNS and CDR2 SASEGT. Trimming took 3 bases from V and 7 from J; bases not matched to a gene: 6. The DNA for the CDR3 is TGTGCCAGCAGTGAGCACCCACTAGCGAATGAGCAGTTCTTC. Translation: CASSEHPLANEQFF.

The rearrangement links TRBV28 to TRBJ2-3; D is undetermined. With 5 bases removed from V and 3 bases from J, the gap between germline ends came to 9 bases. Per the germline V gene, CDR1 is MDHEN and CDR2 is SYDVKM. The CDR3 totals 13 residues. The CDR3 sequence is CASSPGSTDTQYF. Written as DNA, the CDR3 is TGTGCCAGCAGTCCCGGATCTACAGATACGCAGTATTTT.

This chain joins TRBV7-9 and TRBJ2-1; D is perhaps TRBD2 (6 bases). The V and J ends lost 4 bases and 6 bases respectively, with 22 bases between them. The CDR3 has 17 residues. CDR1 and CDR2 (germline): SEHNR, FQNEAQ (reference sequence). Here the CDR3 reads CASSSNERLDFGNEQFF. The CDR3, as DNA: TGTGCCAGCAGCTCCAACGAACGACTAGATTTCGGCAATGAGCAGTTCTTC.

This clone was seen once. This chain uses TRBV27 with TRBJ1-5, with D hard to call. The CDR3 covers 13 residues. The V gene's germline CDR1 is MNHEY and CDR2 SMNVEV (reference sequence). The V gene lost 3 bases and the J gene lost 9 bases, with 12 bases spanning the gap. The CDR3, as DNA: TGTGCCAGCAGTTTCGGACCGTCCTGGCCCCAGCATTTT. It codes for CASSFGPSWPQHF.

The chain is built from TRBV27 and TRBJ1-6, with D possibly TRBD1 on 6 matching bases. Germline loops: CDR1 MNHEY, CDR2 SMNVEV (reference sequence). The CDR3 sequence is 14 residues long. The V end lost 4 bases, the J end lost 6 bases, and 10 bases lay between the germline ends. The CDR3 sequence is CASSWQGSNSPLHF. For the CDR3, the DNA is TGTGCCAGCAGTTGGCAGGGGAGTAATTCACCCCTCCACTTT.

The rearrangement joins TRBV9 to TRBJ2-7; TRBD2 aligns across 14 bases. Trimming took 4 bases from V and 3 from J; bases not matched to a gene: 6. From germline, CDR1 is SGDLS and CDR2 YYNGEE. The CDR3 covers 16 residues. The DNA of the CDR3 is TGTGCCAGCAGCCCCCGGACTAGCGGGAGGAGCTACGAGCAGTACTTC. Its translation is CASSPRTSGRSYEQYF.

J is TRBJ2-1 and V is TRBV27, with TRBD2 matching 14 bases. Trimming removed 4 bases from V and 9 bases from J; junction bases left unmatched: 5. Germline CDR1 MNHEY, CDR2 SMNVEV (reference sequence). This CDR3 has 15 residues. The DNA of the CDR3 is TGTGCCAGCAGTTCGGGACTAGCGGGAGTGGTTGAGCAGTTCTTC. As protein: CASSSGLAGVVEQFF.

The rearrangement links TRBV6-1 to TRBJ2-4; TRBD1 matches at 10 bases. Germline assignment: CDR1 MNHNS and CDR2 SASEGT. V shed 1 base and J 0 bases; nucleotides not matched to a gene: 0. CDR3 length: 16 amino acids. The CDR3 coding sequence is TGTGCCAGCAGTGAAGGACAGGGGGCAGCCAAAAACATTCAGTACTTC. This sequence encodes CASSEGQGAAKNIQYF.

V is TRBV6-5 and J is TRBJ1-4, with D unclear. V gave up 4 bases and J gave up 0 bases, with 12 bases separating them. Germline CDR1 reads MNHEY; CDR2 reads SVGAGI. The CDR3 contains 16 residues. This CDR3 is CASSFLSEATNEKLFF. The CDR3 DNA reads TGTGCCAGCAGTTTCCTCTCAGAGGCAACTAATGAAAAACTGTTTTTT.

The chain carries TRBV20-1 and TRBJ1-2; no clear D gene. The V and J ends lost 4 bases and 11 bases respectively, with 14 bases between them. The length of the CDR3 is 11 residues. CDR1 DFQATT and CDR2 SNEGSKA come from the germline V gene (reference sequence). For the CDR3, the DNA is TGCAGTGCTAAAGACCCTCCCTTTTACACCTTC. Encoded protein: CSAKDPPFYTF.

V is TRBV28 and J is TRBJ2-7; weak D call: TRBD1 (5 bases). The CDR3 consists of 13 residues. Germline values: CDR1 MDHEN, CDR2 SYDVKM. V was clipped by 7 bases and J by 4 bases, with 14 bases between them. The CDR3 nucleotides read TGTGCCAGCAACCAATGGGGCAATTACGAGCAGTACTTC. This sequence encodes CASNQWGNYEQYF.

The chain is built from TRBV7-9 and TRBJ2-7; D is ambiguous. Germline V lookup: CDR1 SEHNR, CDR2 FQNEAQ (reference sequence). Trimming pared 1 base from V and 5 bases from J, leaving 12 bases between. This CDR3 region has 14 residues. CDR3 region: CASSLGVNPDEQYF. CDR3 DNA: TGTGCCAGCAGCTTAGGTGTGAACCCAGACGAGCAGTACTTC. Full variable domain (missing parts from reference TRBV7-9 and TRBJ2-7): DTGVSQNPRHKITKRGQNVTFRCDPISEHNRLYWYRQTLGQGPEFLTYFQNEAQLEKSRLLSDRFSAERPKGSFSTLEIQRTEQGDSAMYLCASSLGVNPDEQYFGPGTRLTVT.